Listed below are T cell receptor beta chains from one sample, sequenced in a study of T cell responses to AZD1222 COVID-19 vaccine. Method: immunoSEQ multiplex PCR; TCRdb's copy keeps in-frame clones and lacks some. The sample shows about 130,000 clones, 80% to 90% of them seen only once. The sample consisted of peripheral blood, taken on day 0 of AZD1222 vaccination. The receptor source for this set is an adult in good health. CDR3s include the opening cysteine and the closing phenylalanine or tryptophan. Some rows mark clone size as missing; the rest say once, few, many or name a class of expanded clone.

V gene	CDR3 length	clone size	J gene	CDR3 protein
TRBV4-2	14	NA	TRBJ2-5	CASSSTGNQETQYF
TRBV5-6	15	NA	TRBJ1-6	CASSLRDSANSPLHF
TRBV28	11	few	TRBJ1-2	CASSLQYGYTF
TRBV6-5	14	NA	TRBJ2-1	CASSYGRHYNEQFF
TRBV10-3	15	NA	TRBJ1-6	CAISHQGGDNSPLHF
TRBV5-4	16	NA	TRBJ1-4	CASSPDSTYSNEKLFF
TRBV19	11	NA	TRBJ2-7	CASSIRGKQYF
TRBV7-8	15	NA	TRBJ1-1	CASSLSHRMNTEAFF
TRBV25-1	17	NA	TRBJ2-3	CASSDPGLAGGTDTQYF
TRBV11-2	15	NA	TRBJ2-7	CASSLVAGGPLEQYF
TRBV18	15	NA	TRBJ1-1	CASSRINQGNTEAFF
TRBV7-2	14	NA	TRBJ2-2	CASSPATYTGELFF
TRBV9	18	NA	TRBJ1-6	CASSVAPRGLGYNSPLHF
TRBV13	14	NA	TRBJ1-5	CASSEGQGNQPQHF
TRBV4-1	19	NA	TRBJ2-2	CASSQGPLSGGKYTGELFF
TRBV6-7	13	NA	TRBJ1-4	CARPRIKNEKLFF
TRBV6-1	14	NA	TRBJ1-1	CASSERPENTEAFF
TRBV4-3	14	once	TRBJ2-5	CASSQDSVQETQYF
TRBV4-1	15	NA	TRBJ2-5	CASSPTGTWGETQYF
TRBV24-1	13	few	TRBJ1-1	CATRSRDRVSAFF
TRBV2	17	NA	TRBJ1-5	CASSPVRGVLSNQPQHF
TRBV7-3	14	NA	TRBJ2-2	CASSLATGSRELFF
TRBV7-2	13	few	TRBJ1-1	CASSTTQGADLYF
TRBV4-3	16	NA	TRBJ1-6	CASSRAGHSYNSPLHF
TRBV9	15	NA	TRBJ2-2	CASSVGITEPGELFF
TRBV12-5	16	few	TRBJ2-1	CASGPSNARRGNEQFF
TRBV3-1/TRBV3-2	12	once	TRBJ2-7	CASSQAIYEQYF
TRBV14	15	NA	TRBJ2-7	CASSQDLVRSYEQYF
TRBV9	14	few	TRBJ2-5	CASSVGGQGETQYF
TRBV9	14	NA	TRBJ2-3	CASSVVGGQDTQYF
TRBV21-1	12	NA	TRBJ1-2	CASSTRQGSSTF
TRBV6-5	12	once	TRBJ1-5	CASTRPPQPQHF
TRBV18	16	NA	TRBJ2-3	CASSPTGLVGTDTQYF
TRBV5-4	17	NA	TRBJ2-3	CASSLGLAGGLADTQYF
TRBV5-1	14	NA	TRBJ1-5	CASSPDRANQPQHF
TRBV11-3	14	NA	TRBJ1-1	CASSPRGGGTEAFF